A single sample is the source of the 27 T cell receptor beta chains below, sequenced in a study of Graves' ophthalmopathy and Graves' hyperthyroidism. Researchers took RNA transcripts and amplified TCR beta CDR3 regions from them. The library came from an HTBI-primed first-round RT-PCR and a second-round multiplex PCR. TCRdb fed the multiplex PCR reads into MiXCR, producing one record per CDR3 protein. The sample comprises about 740,000 distinct CDR3 sequences, approximately 40% of which are singletons, and 40% to 55% rests with the top ten. Input material: peripheral blood. All receptors derive from an adult man with Graves' ophthalmopathy.

In the case of this clonotype: Just one base apart from a much larger clone, this may be a read error. This chain links TRBV11-2 with TRBJ2-7, with 10 positions matching TRBD2. After removal of 8 bases from V and 2 bases from J, the junction contained 12 bases not matched to a gene. The CDR3 is made up of 16 amino acids. Germline assignment: CDR1 SGHAT and CDR2 FQNNGV. CDR3 in amino acids: CASHPVGLAETYEQYF. CDR3 nucleotides: TGTGCCAGCCACCCCGTTGGACTAGCGGAAACCTACGAGCAGTACTTC.

This chain uses TRBV29-1 with TRBJ2-3; possibly TRBD1 or TRBD2 for D (5 bases each). Germline CDR1 reads SQVTM; CDR2 reads ANQGSEA. This CDR3 spans 13 amino acids. V was clipped by 8 bases and J by 6 bases, with 18 bases between them. The CDR3 region is CSLTGTALDTQYF. The CDR3 nucleotides are TGCAGCTTGACCGGGACGGCGCTGGATACGCAGTATTTT.

This chain joins TRBV29-1 and TRBJ2-3, with 13 positions matching TRBD2. J was trimmed by 4 bases and V by 4 bases; bases with no gene match: 2. The CDR3 has 14 residues. Per the germline V gene, CDR1 is SQVTM and CDR2 is ANQGSEA. In DNA, the CDR3 is TGCAGCGTTGGGACTAGCGGGAGAGCAGATACGCAGTATTTT. Encoded protein: CSVGTSGRADTQYF.

Details on this clonotype: The junction does not match germline at one end; this may be a read error. The chain has TRBV7-9 and TRBJ2-7; D call uncertain. CDR3 size: 10 residues. Germline CDR1 is SEHNR and CDR2 is FQNEAQ (reference sequence). The CDR3 reads CASSLWNADF. CDR3 nucleotides: TGTGCCAGCAGCTTATGGAATGCGGACTTC.

Comment on this clonotype: A much larger clone lies a single base off, so this may be a read error. The rearrangement joins TRBV12-3 or TRBV12-4 to TRBJ1-2; D unclear. Trimming cost V 6 bases and J 10 bases, with 21 bases left between them. The CDR3 contains 14 residues. CDR3 residues: CASSLPDLRRDYTF. The DNA of the CDR3 is TGTGCCAGCAGCCTCCCGGACCTGAGGAGGGACTACACCTTC.

This clonotype was seen only once. A much larger clone lies a single base off, so this may be a read error. This rearrangement joins TRBV10-3 to TRBJ1-5; 9 bases match TRBD1. CDR1 and CDR2 from the germline V gene are ENHRY and SYGVKD. The trim removed 5 bases at V and 5 bases at J, leaving 7 bases unmatched. The CDR3 is 15 residues long. The CDR3: CAISPRDREDQPQHF. CDR3 nucleotide sequence: TGTGCCATCAGTCCCCGGGACAGGGAAGATCAGCCCCAGCATTTT.

This clonotype was seen just once. The rearrangement links TRBV6-6 to TRBJ1-6; D is perhaps TRBD1 (6 bases). CDR3 length: 15 amino acids. The V gene lost 6 bases and the J gene lost 6 bases, with 15 bases spanning the gap. In germline, CDR1 is MNHNY, CDR2 SVGAGI (reference sequence). CDR3 coding DNA: TGTGCCAGCAGCATGGACAGAGAACGTAATTCACCCCTCCACTTT. This sequence encodes CASSMDRERNSPLHF.

In its sample, this clonotype was seen many times. The chain is built from TRBV24-1 and TRBJ2-5, with TRBD1 matching 7 bases. The CDR3 runs to 15 residues. CDR1 and CDR2 (germline): KGHDR, SFDVKD. The junction had 11 bases not matched to a gene; V was cut back by 6 bases and J by 5 bases. The CDR3 region is CATSPRQGPTETQYF. The DNA for the CDR3 is TGTGCCACCAGTCCCCGACAGGGACCGACTGAGACCCAGTACTTC.

The J gene is TRBJ1-5, the V gene TRBV19; 12 nucleotides line up with TRBD1. The CDR3 extends over 15 amino acids. Germline CDR1 reads LNHDA; CDR2 reads SQIVND (reference sequence). V lost 11 bases to trimming and J lost 11 bases; unmatched junction nucleotides: 16. CDR3 DNA: TGTGCCTGGTGCACCGGGACAGGGGGCACAAAGACCCAGCATTTT. It codes for CAWCTGTGGTKTQHF.

This clonotype was observed at least ten times. The junction does not match germline at one end; this may be a read error. V gene TRBV10-3 combines with J gene TRBJ1-2; a weak D match, TRBD1 (5 bases). There are 13 residues in the CDR3. Germline values: CDR1 ENHRY, CDR2 SYGVKD. The DNA of the CDR3 is TGTGCCAGCAGTTACCGGGACAACTATGGCTACACCTTC. Translation gives CASSYRDNYGYTF.

This clonotype turned up a few times. The chain employs TRBV6-5 and TRBJ1-2; D unclear. Germline CDR1 is MNHEY and CDR2 is SVGAGI. The CDR3 contains 10 residues. V was shortened by 8 bases and J by 8 bases, with 9 bases between the two germline ends. The CDR3 sequence is CASRGRGYTF. CDR3 sequence (DNA): TGTGCCAGCCGCGGTCGAGGCTACACCTTC.

The rearrangement uses TRBV20-1 and TRBJ2-7, with 9 nucleotides matching TRBD1. Germline CDR1 reads DFQATT; CDR2 reads SNEGSKA (reference sequence). Trimming removed 3 bases from V and 2 bases from J; junction bases left unmatched: 8. The CDR3 contains 15 residues. The CDR3: CSARRQGGSTYEQYF. Written as DNA, the CDR3 is TGCAGTGCTAGGCGACAGGGGGGAAGTACCTACGAGCAGTACTTC.

The V gene is TRBV7-2, the J gene TRBJ2-6; unclear D gene. The V gene lost 4 bases and the J gene lost 3 bases, with 16 bases spanning the gap. This CDR3 has 17 amino acids. CDR1 and CDR2 (germline): SGHTA, FQGNSA. This CDR3 reads CASSSWEAAGGANVLTF. CDR3 DNA sequence: TGTGCCAGCAGCTCCTGGGAAGCCGCCGGTGGGGCCAACGTCCTGACTTTC.

This rearrangement joins TRBV2 to TRBJ2-6, with D possibly being TRBD2 (5 bases). Germline V lookup: CDR1 SNHLY, CDR2 FYNNEI. The CDR3 is made up of 15 amino acids. V was trimmed by 7 bases and J by 1 base, leaving 11 bases between them. The CDR3 protein is CASIFRGSGANVLTF. DNA of the CDR3: TGTGCCAGCATCTTTAGAGGGTCTGGGGCCAACGTCCTGACTTTC.

This clonotype was seen more than once but under ten times. The chain has TRBV7-8 and TRBJ1-1; TRBD1 is a possible D gene (5 bases). The length of the CDR3 is 17 residues. Between the trimmed V and J ends, which lost 3 bases and 1 base, there was a span of 18 bases. Germline CDR1 reads SGHVS; CDR2 reads FQNEAQ. CDR3 residues: CASSFPGPGSGNTEAFF. The CDR3 DNA reads as TGTGCCAGCAGCTTCCCCGGGCCAGGGTCGGGGAACACTGAAGCTTTCTTT.

This clonotype was seen repeatedly, ten times or more. The rearrangement links TRBV24-1 to TRBJ1-2; possibly TRBD1 for D (5 bases). Germline CDR1 KGHDR, CDR2 SFDVKD. The CDR3 has 14 amino acids. Trimming took 5 bases from V and 9 from J, leaving 18 bases between them. The CDR3 reads CATSGGLLSQSYTF. CDR3 in DNA: TGTGCCACCAGTGGGGGACTACTGTCCCAGAGCTACACCTTC.

The chain uses TRBV11-2 and TRBJ2-5; no clear D gene. The V and J ends lost 1 base and 0 bases respectively, with 6 bases between them. CDR3 size: 14 residues. Germline CDR1 and CDR2: SGHAT and FQNNGV. The CDR3 is CASSLGTYQETQYF. The CDR3 DNA is TGTGCCAGCAGCTTAGGGACGTACCAAGAGACCCAGTACTTC. Full variable domain (outside the CDR3, taken from reference TRBV11-2 and TRBJ2-5): EAGVAQSPRYKIIEKRQSVAFWCNPISGHATLYWYQQILGQGPKLLIQFQNNGVVDDSQLPKDRFSAERLKGVDSTLKIQPAKLEDSAVYLCASSLGTYQETQYFGPGTRLLVL.

This clonotype was seen many times. The chain has TRBV7-2 and TRBJ1-6, with D perhaps matching TRBD1 (6 bases). CDR1 is SGHTA and CDR2 is FQGNSA in the germline V gene. The CDR3 extends over 16 amino acids. Trimming took 3 bases from V and 10 from J, leaving 19 bases between them. The CDR3 DNA reads TGTGCCAGCAGCTTGGGGGCGACAGTATTAAAATCACCCCTCCACTTT. Its protein product is CASSLGATVLKSPLHF.

The V gene is TRBV10-3, the J gene TRBJ2-1; D may be TRBD2 (5 bases). Germline CDR1 ENHRY, CDR2 SYGVKD. V lost 10 bases and J 6 bases, leaving 22 bases between the germline ends. This CDR3 spans 15 amino acids. CDR3 DNA: TGTGCCACCCAACAAATACTAGTTGGAACCAATGAGCAGTTCTTC. As protein: CATQQILVGTNEQFF.

This chain links TRBV11-2 with TRBJ1-2, with D possibly being TRBD1 (5 bases). Between the trimmed V and J ends, which lost 7 bases and 8 bases, there was a span of 20 bases. Looked up from germline, CDR1 is SGHAT and CDR2 is FQNNGV. This CDR3 spans 14 amino acids. The CDR3 region is CASTSGGNLFGYTF. The DNA of the CDR3 is TGTGCCAGCACCTCCGGGGGGAATCTCTTCGGCTACACCTTC.

This chain uses TRBV7-9 with TRBJ2-7; D is possibly TRBD1 (6 bases). Trimming left V 6 bases short and J 2 bases short, with 17 bases between. The CDR3 sequence is 15 residues long. Germline assignment: CDR1 SEHNR and CDR2 FQNEAQ (reference sequence). CDR3 nucleotide sequence: TGTGCCAGCAGTTACTCGTCAGGGGAGCCCTACGAGCAGTACTTC. Translation: CASSYSSGEPYEQYF.

This clonotype has just a few counts. V usage is TRBV7-2 and J usage is TRBJ2-5; D tentatively fits TRBD1 or TRBD2 (5 bases each). Per the germline V gene, CDR1 is SGHTA and CDR2 is FQGNSA. The CDR3 runs 15 residues. Trimming cost V 8 bases and J 2 bases, with 18 bases left between them. CDR3 region: CASSKPGRSQETQYF. CDR3 in DNA: TGTGCCAGCTCTAAACCGGGACGGAGTCAAGAGACCCAGTACTTC.

This clonotype was found a few times. The chain has TRBV6-5 and TRBJ2-7, with D perhaps being TRBD1 or TRBD2 (5 bases each). The CDR3 extends over 13 amino acids. The germline CDR1 and CDR2 sequences are MNHEY and SVGAGI. Trimming removed 7 bases from V and 3 bases from J, with 13 bases in between. CDR3 in DNA: TGTGCCAGCAAACCGGGACGGAACTACGAGCAGTACTTC. This sequence encodes CASKPGRNYEQYF.

Ten or more counts support this clonotype. The chain links TRBV29-1 to TRBJ1-2; 7 nucleotides align to TRBD1. The germline V gene encodes CDR1 SQVTM and CDR2 ANQGSEA. The V segment lost 4 bases and the J segment 4 bases; nucleotides outside the gene matches: 3. The CDR3 sequence is 12 residues long. CDR3 DNA sequence: TGCAGCGTTGTGAAGGGGGCCTATGGCTACACCTTC. As protein: CSVVKGAYGYTF.

This clonotype was counted a single time. This chain links TRBV7-9 with TRBJ1-5; D possibly corresponds to TRBD1 (6 bases). Per the germline V gene, CDR1 is SEHNR and CDR2 is FQNEAQ (reference sequence). With 5 bases removed from V and 6 bases from J, the gap between germline ends came to 20 bases. The CDR3 runs to 16 residues. CDR3 coding DNA: TGTGCCAGCAGCCAAGATTCGGGGGGCGGACGTCAGCCCCAGCATTTT. Translating gives CASSQDSGGGRQPQHF.

V usage is TRBV10-3 and J usage is TRBJ1-1; D ambiguous. Germline V gives CDR1 ENHRY, CDR2 SYGVKD. The CDR3 runs to 15 residues. V lost 10 bases, J lost 0 bases, and 18 bases lay in between. The CDR3 is CASSLGPLVNTEAFF. CDR3 DNA sequence: TGTGCCAGCAGCCTCGGACCTTTAGTGAACACTGAAGCTTTCTTT.

J is TRBJ2-7 and V is TRBV15; D unresolved. Trimming removed 3 bases at V and 6 bases at J, with 9 bases between. The CDR3 is made up of 12 amino acids. Looked up from germline, CDR1 is LNHNV and CDR2 is YYDKDF (reference sequence). The CDR3 DNA follows: TGTGCCACCAGCAGGGTTATGGGCGAGCAGTACTTC. Translation gives CATSRVMGEQYF.